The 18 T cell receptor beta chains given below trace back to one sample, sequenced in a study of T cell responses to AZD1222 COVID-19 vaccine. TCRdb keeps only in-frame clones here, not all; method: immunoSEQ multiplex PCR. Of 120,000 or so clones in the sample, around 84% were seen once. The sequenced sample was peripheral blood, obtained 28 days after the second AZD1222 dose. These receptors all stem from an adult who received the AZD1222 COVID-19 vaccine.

The CDR3 DNA reads as TGCGCCAGCAGCCAAGAAAGATGGCTCTTGAGTGGCTACACCTTC. The encoded protein is CASSQERWLLSGYTF. The rearrangement uses TRBV4-3 and TRBJ1-2; D is uncertain. Germline loops: CDR1 LGHNA, CDR2 YSLEER. The CDR3 loop spans 15 amino acids. The germline V and J ends were trimmed by 0 bases and 7 bases, with 15 bases remaining between them.

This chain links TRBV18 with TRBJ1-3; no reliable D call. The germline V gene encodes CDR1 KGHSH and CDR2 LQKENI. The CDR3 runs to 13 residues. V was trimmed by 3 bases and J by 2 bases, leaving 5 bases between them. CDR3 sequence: CASSPSPGNTIYF. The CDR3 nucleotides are TGTGCCAGCTCACCTTCTCCTGGAAACACCATATATTTT.

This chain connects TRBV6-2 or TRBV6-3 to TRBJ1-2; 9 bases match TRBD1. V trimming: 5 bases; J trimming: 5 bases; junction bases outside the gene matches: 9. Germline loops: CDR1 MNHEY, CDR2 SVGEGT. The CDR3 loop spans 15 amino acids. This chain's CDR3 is CASSKTGGAGYGYTF. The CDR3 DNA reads TGTGCCAGCAGTAAAACAGGGGGCGCCGGATATGGCTACACCTTC.

The CDR3 here is CASSLQGVGVEQYF. In DNA form, the CDR3 reads TGCGCCAGCAGCTTACAGGGAGTAGGGGTGGAGCAGTACTTC. This sequence joins TRBV5-1 and TRBJ2-7; D may be TRBD1 (6 bases). Germline values: CDR1 SGHRS, CDR2 YFSETQ. With 2 bases removed from V and 7 bases from J, the gap between germline ends came to 16 bases. The CDR3 is made up of 14 amino acids.

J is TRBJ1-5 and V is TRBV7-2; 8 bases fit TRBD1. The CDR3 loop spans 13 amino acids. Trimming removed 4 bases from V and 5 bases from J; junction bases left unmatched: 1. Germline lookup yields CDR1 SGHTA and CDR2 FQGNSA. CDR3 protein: CASSSQGDQPQHF. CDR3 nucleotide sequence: TGTGCCAGCAGCTCACAGGGGGATCAGCCCCAGCATTTT.

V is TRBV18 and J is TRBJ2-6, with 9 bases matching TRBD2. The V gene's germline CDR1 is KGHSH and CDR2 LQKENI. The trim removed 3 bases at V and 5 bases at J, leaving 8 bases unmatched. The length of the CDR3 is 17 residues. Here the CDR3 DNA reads TGTGCCAGCTCACCGGCGGGGGGGGACGTAAGGGCCAACGTCCTGACTTTC. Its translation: CASSPAGGDVRANVLTF.

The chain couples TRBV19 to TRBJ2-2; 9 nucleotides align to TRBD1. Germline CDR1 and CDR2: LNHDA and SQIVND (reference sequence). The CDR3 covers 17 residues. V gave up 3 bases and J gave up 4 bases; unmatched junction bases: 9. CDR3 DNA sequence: TGTGCCAGTAGTATGTGGTTGGGGACAGGGAGCACCGGGGAGCTGTTTTTT. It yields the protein CASSMWLGTGSTGELFF.

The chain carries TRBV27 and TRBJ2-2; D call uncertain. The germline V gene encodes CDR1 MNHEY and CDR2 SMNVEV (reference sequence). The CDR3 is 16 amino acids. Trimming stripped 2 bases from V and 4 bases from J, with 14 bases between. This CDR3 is CASSLDGARATGELFF. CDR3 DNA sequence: TGTGCCAGCAGTTTAGATGGTGCTCGTGCCACCGGGGAGCTGTTTTTT.

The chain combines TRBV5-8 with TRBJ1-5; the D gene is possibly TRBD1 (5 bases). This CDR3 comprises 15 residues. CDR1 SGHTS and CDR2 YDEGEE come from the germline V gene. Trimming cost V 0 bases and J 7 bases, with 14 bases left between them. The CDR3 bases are TGTGCCAGCAGCTTGGAGGGAGGGCGGGGGCAGCCCCAGCATTTT. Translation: CASSLEGGRGQPQHF.

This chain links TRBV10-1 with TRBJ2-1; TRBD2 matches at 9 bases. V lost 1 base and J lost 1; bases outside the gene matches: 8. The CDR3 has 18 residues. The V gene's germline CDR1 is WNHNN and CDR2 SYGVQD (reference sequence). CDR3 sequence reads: CASSEYVSGGRSYNEQFF. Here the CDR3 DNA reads TGCGCCAGCAGTGAGTACGTTAGCGGGGGCCGATCCTACAATGAGCAGTTCTTC.

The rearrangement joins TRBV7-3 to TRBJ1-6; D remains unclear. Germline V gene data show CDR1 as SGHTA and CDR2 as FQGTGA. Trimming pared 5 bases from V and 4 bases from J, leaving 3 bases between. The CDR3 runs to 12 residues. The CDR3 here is CASSGYNSPLHF. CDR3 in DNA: TGTGCCAGCAGCGGTTATAATTCACCCCTCCACTTT.

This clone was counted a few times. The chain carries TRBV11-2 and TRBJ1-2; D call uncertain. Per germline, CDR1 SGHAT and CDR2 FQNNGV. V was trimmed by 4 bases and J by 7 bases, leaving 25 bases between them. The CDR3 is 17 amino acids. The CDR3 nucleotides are TGTGCCAGCAGCTCCCCTCTGATCGGTCCCCGGCAAAGTGGCTACACCTTC. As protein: CASSSPLIGPRQSGYTF.

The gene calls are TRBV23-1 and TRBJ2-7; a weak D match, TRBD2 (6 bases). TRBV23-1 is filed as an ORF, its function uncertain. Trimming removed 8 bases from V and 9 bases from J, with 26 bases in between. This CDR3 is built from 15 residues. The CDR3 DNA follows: TGCGCCAGCTCTTCGGAGGGTGGGAGGTCGTTAGGGCAGTACTTC. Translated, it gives CASSSEGGRSLGQYF.

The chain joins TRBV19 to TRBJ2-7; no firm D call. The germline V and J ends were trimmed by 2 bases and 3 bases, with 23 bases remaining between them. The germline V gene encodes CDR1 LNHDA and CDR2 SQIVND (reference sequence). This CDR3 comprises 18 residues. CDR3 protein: CASSISTVGRLGLYEQYF. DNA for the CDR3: TGTGCCAGTAGTATATCGACGGTGGGTCGCCTGGGCCTCTACGAGCAGTACTTC.

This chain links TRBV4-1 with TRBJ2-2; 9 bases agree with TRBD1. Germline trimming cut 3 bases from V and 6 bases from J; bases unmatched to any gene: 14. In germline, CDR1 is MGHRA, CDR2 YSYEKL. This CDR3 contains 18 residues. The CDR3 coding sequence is TGCGCCAGCAGCCAGGACAGGGGTACCCTAAGGGGGCCCGGGGAGCTGTTTTTT. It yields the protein CASSQDRGTLRGPGELFF.

CDR3 nucleotide sequence: TGCGCCAGCAGCCAGGTAGGACAGGGGAACACTGAAGCTTTCTTT. Amino acids: CASSQVGQGNTEAFF. The chain employs TRBV4-3 and TRBJ1-1; TRBD1 agrees at 8 bases. Germline V lookup: CDR1 LGHNA, CDR2 YSLEER. This CDR3 has 15 amino acids. The V segment lost 3 bases and the J segment 1 base; nucleotides outside the gene matches: 4.

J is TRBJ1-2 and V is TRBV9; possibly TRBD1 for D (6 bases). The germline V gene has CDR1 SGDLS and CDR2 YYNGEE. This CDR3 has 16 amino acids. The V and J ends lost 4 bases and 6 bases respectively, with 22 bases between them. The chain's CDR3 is CASSPPGTFLSDGYTF. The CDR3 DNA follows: TGTGCCAGCAGCCCACCTGGGACATTTCTGAGTGATGGCTACACCTTC.

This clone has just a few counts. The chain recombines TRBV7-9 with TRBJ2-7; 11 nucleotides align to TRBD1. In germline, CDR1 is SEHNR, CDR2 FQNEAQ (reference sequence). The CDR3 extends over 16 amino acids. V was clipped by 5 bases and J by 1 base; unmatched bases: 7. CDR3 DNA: TGTGCCAGCAGCGCCAAGGGACAGGGGGTATCCTACGAGCAGTACTTC. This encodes CASSAKGQGVSYEQYF.